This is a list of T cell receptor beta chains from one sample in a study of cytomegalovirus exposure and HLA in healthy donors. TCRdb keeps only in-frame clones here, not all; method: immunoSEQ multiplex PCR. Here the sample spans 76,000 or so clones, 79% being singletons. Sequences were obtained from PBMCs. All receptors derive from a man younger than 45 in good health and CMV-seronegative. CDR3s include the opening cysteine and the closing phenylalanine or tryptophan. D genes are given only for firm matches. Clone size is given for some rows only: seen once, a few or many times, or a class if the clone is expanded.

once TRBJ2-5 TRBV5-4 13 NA TGTGCCAGCAGCACGACAGGCCAAGAGACCCAGTACTTC CASSTTGQETQYF
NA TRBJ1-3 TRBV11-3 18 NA TGTGCCAGCAGCTTTGTTGAGGGACACTGTAGTAGTAGAAACACCATATATTTT CASSFVEGHCSSRNTIYF
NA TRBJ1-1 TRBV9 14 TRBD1 TGTGCCAGCGGGGGGAGGACAGGGAACACTGAAGCTTTCTTT CASGGRTGNTEAFF
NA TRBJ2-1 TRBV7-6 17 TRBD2 TGTGCCAGCAGCTTAGCGATTGTAGCGGGCGCATACAATGAGCAGTTCTTC CASSLAIVAGAYNEQFF
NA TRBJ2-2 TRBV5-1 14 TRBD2 TGCGCCAGCCGGCGGGGGGGCCGAGACGGGGAGCTGTTTTTT CASRRGGRDGELFF
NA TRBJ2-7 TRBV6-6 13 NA TGTGCCAGCAGTTACGTGGTCAGGGGCGAGCAGTACTTC CASSYVVRGEQYF
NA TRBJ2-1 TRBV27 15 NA TGTGCCAGCAGTTTAGCCCCAGGACTGATCAATGAGCAGTTCTTC CASSLAPGLINEQFF
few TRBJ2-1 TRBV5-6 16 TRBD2 TGTGCCAGCGGGACTAGCGGGGCTTCCTCCTACAATGAGCAGTTCTTC CASGTSGASSYNEQFF
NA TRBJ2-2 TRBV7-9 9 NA TGTGCCAGCGGTGACGCGGTGTTTTTT CASGDAVFF
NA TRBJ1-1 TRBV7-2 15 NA TGTGCCAGCAGCTTAGTCCGCCAGGGGAACACTGAAGCTTTCTTT CASSLVRQGNTEAFF
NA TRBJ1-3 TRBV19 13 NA TGTGCCAGTAGGCCACTCTCTGGAAACACCATATATTTT CASRPLSGNTIYF
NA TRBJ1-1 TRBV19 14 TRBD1 TGTGCCAGTACCCTACTCTTTCAGGGGGCTGAAGCTTTCTTT CASTLLFQGAEAFF
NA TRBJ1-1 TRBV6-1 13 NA TGTGCCAGCAGACTACACGTGAACACTGAAGCTTTCTTT CASRLHVNTEAFF
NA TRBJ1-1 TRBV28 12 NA TGTGCCAGCAGAACGACCCCGGGGGGAGCTTTCTTT CASRTTPGGAFF
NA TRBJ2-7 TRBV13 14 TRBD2 TGTGCCAGCAGCCATAGCGGGGGTGCGAGGGAGCAGTACTTC CASSHSGGAREQYF
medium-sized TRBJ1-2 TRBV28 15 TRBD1 TGTGCCAGCAGCCCTTGGACAGGTTCTAACTATGGCTACACCTTC CASSPWTGSNYGYTF
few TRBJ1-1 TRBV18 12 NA TGTGCCAGCTCACCACTGAGCACTGAAGCTTTCTTT CASSPLSTEAFF
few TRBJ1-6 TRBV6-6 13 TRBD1 TGTGCCAGCAGTGACCACAGGGGGAATCCCCTCCACTTT CASSDHRGNPLHF
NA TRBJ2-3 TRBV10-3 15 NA TGTGCCATCAGTGAAGAGAGTTCTAGCACAGATACGCAGTATTTT CAISEESSSTDTQYF
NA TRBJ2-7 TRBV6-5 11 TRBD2 TGTGCCAGCGGTCGGGAGGACGAGCAGTACTTC CASGREDEQYF
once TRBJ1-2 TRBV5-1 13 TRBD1 TGCGCCAGTAATCGGGACAGGGGATCCGGCTACACCTTC CASNRDRGSGYTF
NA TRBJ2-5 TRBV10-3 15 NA TGTGCCATCAGTGAGTCAAGGGGGTACCAAGAGACCCAGTACTTC CAISESRGYQETQYF
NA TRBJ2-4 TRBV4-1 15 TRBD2 TGCGCCAGCAGCCAAGCCCGAGCGGGGAGGGACATTCAGTACTTC CASSQARAGRDIQYF
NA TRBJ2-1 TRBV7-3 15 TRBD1 TGTGCCAGCAGCCGGGACAGGGGGAGTTACAATGAGCAGTTCTTC CASSRDRGSYNEQFF
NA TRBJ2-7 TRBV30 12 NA TGTGCCTGGAGTCTAGGAGCCTACGAGCAGTACTTC CAWSLGAYEQYF
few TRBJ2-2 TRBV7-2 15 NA TGTGCCAGCAGCCCCGGCAGGATCAACACCGGGGAGCTGTTTTTT CASSPGRINTGELFF
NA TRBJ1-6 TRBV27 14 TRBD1 TGTGCCAGCAGTCCCGGACAGGGATATTCTCCCCTCCACTTT CASSPGQGYSPLHF
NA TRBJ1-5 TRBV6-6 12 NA TGTGCCAGCAGTTACTCAGAGGGGCCCCAGCATTTT CASSYSEGPQHF
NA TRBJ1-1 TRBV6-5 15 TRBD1 TGTGCCAGCAGTTCATGGACAGGTGGGAACACTGAAGCTTTCTTT CASSSWTGGNTEAFF
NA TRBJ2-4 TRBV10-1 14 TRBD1 TGCGCCAGCAGTGAGGCAGGGGGAAGGAACATTCAGTACTTC CASSEAGGRNIQYF
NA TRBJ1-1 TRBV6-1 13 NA TGTGCCAGCAGTGTTCAGGGGAACACTGAAGCTTTCTTT CASSVQGNTEAFF
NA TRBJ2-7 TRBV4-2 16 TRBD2 TGTGCCAGCAGCCAAGACGGACTAGCGGGATACAGCGAGCAGTACTTC CASSQDGLAGYSEQYF
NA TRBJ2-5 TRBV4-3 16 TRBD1 TGCGCCAGCAGCCAAGATATCGGACAGGAGGAGTTGCCCCAGTACTTC CASSQDIGQEELPQYF
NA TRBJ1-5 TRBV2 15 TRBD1 TGTGCCAGCAGTGGGGACAGGGGAGTAGGTCAGCCCCAGCATTTT CASSGDRGVGQPQHF
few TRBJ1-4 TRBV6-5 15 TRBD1 TGTGCCAGCAGTTACTCGGGACAGTGGAATGAAAAACTGTTTTTT CASSYSGQWNEKLFF
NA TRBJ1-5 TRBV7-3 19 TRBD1 TGTGCCAGCAGCTTAACCCTCGACAGGGGGCTACACCTCAATCAGCCCCAGCATTTT CASSLTLDRGLHLNQPQHF
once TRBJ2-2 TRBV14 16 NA TGTGCCAGCAGCCAACAGGGGGGAGATTACACCGGGGAGCTGTTTTTT CASSQQGGDYTGELFF
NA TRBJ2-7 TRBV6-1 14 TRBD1 TGTGCCAGCAGTGACCCGGGACAGATATACGAGCAGTACTTC CASSDPGQIYEQYF
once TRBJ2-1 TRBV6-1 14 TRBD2 TGTGCCAGCAGAAGACTAGCGGGGGGGAATGAGCAGTTCTTC CASRRLAGGNEQFF
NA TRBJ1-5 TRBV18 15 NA TGTGCCAGCTCACCCAGGGCTGGAAGCAATCAGCCCCAGCATTTT CASSPRAGSNQPQHF
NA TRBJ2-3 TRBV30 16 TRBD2 TGTGCCTGGAGTGCCGGGACTAGCGGGTTCACAGATACGCAGTATTTT CAWSAGTSGFTDTQYF
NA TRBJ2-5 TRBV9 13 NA TGTGCCAGCAGCGATCCCCCCAGGGAGACCCAGTACTTC CASSDPPRETQYF
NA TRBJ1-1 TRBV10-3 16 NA TGTGCCATCCGCAACAGGGATGGTCAAGGGAACACTGAAGCTTTCTTT CAIRNRDGQGNTEAFF
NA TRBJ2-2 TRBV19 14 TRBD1 TGTGCCAGTAGTCTGGACAGGGGCCCCGGGGAGCTGTTTTTT CASSLDRGPGELFF
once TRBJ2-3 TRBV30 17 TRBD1 TGTGCCTGGAGTCCGCCGGGACAGGGTTTGTATCAAGATACGCAGTATTTT CAWSPPGQGLYQDTQYF
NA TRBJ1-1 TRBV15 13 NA TGTGCCACCAGCAGGCGGGGTGGCCTTGAAGCTTTCTTT CATSRRGGLEAFF
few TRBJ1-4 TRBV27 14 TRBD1 TGTGCCAGCAGTACAACAGGGGATTGGGAAAAACTGTTTTTT CASSTTGDWEKLFF
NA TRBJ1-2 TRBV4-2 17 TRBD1 TGTGCCAGCAGCCAAGATGGAACCCCGACAGGGAGGAGTGGCTACACCTTC CASSQDGTPTGRSGYTF
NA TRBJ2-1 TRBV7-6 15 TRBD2 TGTGCCAGCAGCTTAGTTGCGGGGGGGTACCATGAGCAGTTCTTC CASSLVAGGYHEQFF
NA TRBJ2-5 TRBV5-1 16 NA TGCGCCAGCAGCTCCTCCTCTCTCGGGAGCCAAGAGACCCAGTACTTC CASSSSSLGSQETQYF
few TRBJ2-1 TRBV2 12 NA TGTGCCAGCACCCTTAGAGGCAATGAGCAGTTCTTC CASTLRGNEQFF
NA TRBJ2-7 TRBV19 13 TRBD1 TGTGCCAGCCGGGACAGCCTCTCCTACGAGCAGTACTTC CASRDSLSYEQYF
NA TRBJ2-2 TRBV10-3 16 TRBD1 TGTGCCACCCGCGAAGACAGGGCGGATTCCACCGGGGAGCTGTTTTTT CATREDRADSTGELFF
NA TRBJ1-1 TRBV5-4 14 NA TGTGCCAGCAGCTTGGGTGGCGGGAACACTGAAGCTTTCTTT CASSLGGGNTEAFF
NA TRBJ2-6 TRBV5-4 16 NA TGTGCCAGCAGCTTGGGGGCGTTCTCTGGGGCCAACGTCCTGACTTTC CASSLGAFSGANVLTF
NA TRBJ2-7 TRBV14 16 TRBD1 TGTGCCAGCAGCCAATTCCCCGGGACAGGGACCTACGAGCAGTACTTC CASSQFPGTGTYEQYF
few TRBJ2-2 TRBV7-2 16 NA TGTGCCAGCAGCCAGAGGTGGACAGTGGGCACCGGGGAGCTGTTTTTT CASSQRWTVGTGELFF
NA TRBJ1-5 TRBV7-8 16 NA TGTGCCAGCAGCTACAGGGCTCTTTTATTCAATCAGCCCCAGCATTTT CASSYRALLFNQPQHF
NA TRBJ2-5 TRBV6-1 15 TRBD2 TGTGCCAGCAGGGCCGAGCGGGGGTGGGGAGAGACCCAGTACTTC CASRAERGWGETQYF